This entry features one T cell receptor (beta chain) sequence. This entry is derived from a study of control samples from healthy donors and cancer patients. Only in-frame clones appear in the TCRdb table, and some are missing; sequencing was by immunoSEQ multiplex PCR. The profile shows 150,000 to 200,000 clones, nearly 90% of them singletons. The germline CDR1 and CDR2 sequences are SGHVS and FQNEAQ. V shed 5 bases and J shed 2 bases, with 12 bases lying between them. The CDR3 totals 14 residues. Source material: blood. The chain employs TRBV7-8 and TRBJ2-5; D is tentatively TRBD1 or TRBD2 (5 bases each). This receptor was obtained from a woman in her forties or fifties in good health. Here the CDR3 reads CASSRGWGQETQYF. The DNA for the CDR3 is TGTGCCAGCAGCAGGGGATGGGGGCAAGAGACCCAGTACTTC.